Listed below are T cell receptor beta chains from one sample, sequenced in a study of human T cells and chemical hapten exposure. TCRdb re-analysed the RACE reads in MiXCR, keeping a single row per CDR3 protein. The data show about 380,000 distinct CDR3 sequences, about 4.8% seen once. The sequencing used whole blood, collected in connection with sensitization to the hapten diphenylcyclopropenone (DPC). These TCRs come from a woman aged 45-59 years with alopecia areata. Some clones in this sample may be carry-over from other donors' samples. CDR3s include the opening cysteine and the closing phenylalanine or tryptophan. A D gene is named only where the DNA matches it firmly. Size is omitted from some rows. Given values are once, few, many or a class for expanded clones.

d_gene	abundance	v_gene	j_gene	CDR3aa	CDR3nt
-	many	TRBV7-7	TRBJ2-7	CASSLAKKKGYEQYF	TGTGCCAGCAGCTTAGCTAAGAAAAAGGGGTACGAGCAGTACTTC
-	many	TRBV12-3/TRBV12-4	TRBJ2-5	CASSLDPGRETQYF	TGTGCCAGCAGTTTAGACCCTGGTCGGGAGACCCAGTACTTC
-	many	TRBV4-2	TRBJ1-4	CASSQQPGAGEKLFF	TGTGCCAGCAGCCAACAACCGGGGGCAGGTGAAAAACTGTTTTTT
TRBD1	few	TRBV29-1	TRBJ1-2	CSVEDATGFNYGYTF	TGCAGCGTTGAAGACGCGACAGGGTTTAACTATGGCTACACCTTC
-	many	TRBV5-1	TRBJ1-2	CASSHSPNRAGYGYTF	TGCGCCAGCAGCCATTCTCCAAACAGGGCTGGCTATGGCTACACCTTC
-	many	TRBV12-3/TRBV12-4	TRBJ1-1	CASTLRDTEAFF	TGTGCCAGCACTTTAAGGGACACTGAAGCTTTCTTT
-	many	TRBV25-1	TRBJ2-7	CASNPKGVGGQQYF	TGTGCCAGCAACCCAAAGGGGGTTGGGGGCCAGCAGTACTTC
-	many	TRBV3-1	TRBJ1-5	CASSQVGGNQPQHF	TGTGCCAGCAGCCAAGTTGGCGGGAATCAGCCCCAGCATTTT
-	-	TRBV2	TRBJ2-7	CASTPTVVSYEQYF	TGTGCCAGCACCCCGACAGTCGTCTCCTACGAGCAGTACTTC
-	many	TRBV27	TRBJ2-7	CASSFGRTSYEQYF	TGTGCCAGCAGTTTTGGTCGGACCTCCTACGAGCAGTACTTC
-	many	TRBV2	TRBJ2-6	CASSEDSLSGANVLTF	TGTGCCAGCAGTGAGGACTCCCTCTCTGGGGCCAACGTCCTGACTTTC
TRBD2	many	TRBV20-1	TRBJ2-3	CSARRLAGLSVTDTQYF	TGCAGTGCTAGAAGGCTAGCGGGATTGAGTGTCACAGATACGCAGTATTTT
TRBD1	many	TRBV12-3/TRBV12-4	TRBJ2-7	CASNAPGDSPYEQYF	TGTGCCAGCAACGCCCCTGGGGACAGCCCCTACGAGCAGTACTTC
-	few	TRBV20-1	TRBJ2-3	CSARDRKRNTDTQYF	TGCAGTGCTAGAGATCGTAAGCGGAACACAGATACGCAGTATTTT
-	many	TRBV5-1	TRBJ1-1	CASSNSLLNTEAFF	TGCGCCAGCAGCAACAGCTTATTGAACACTGAAGCTTTCTTT
-	few	TRBV7-2	TRBJ2-5	CASSLGVGGETQYF	TGTGCCAGCAGCTTAGGTGTCGGGGGAGAGACCCAGTACTTC
-	many	TRBV7-2	TRBJ2-1	CASSSSGAGDEQFF	TGTGCCAGCAGCTCATCGGGGGCCGGGGATGAGCAGTTCTTC
-	few	TRBV6-5	TRBJ2-3	CASSRTGPTDTQYF	TGTGCCAGCAGCCGGACGGGTCCCACAGATACGCAGTATTTT
-	many	TRBV27	TRBJ2-7	CASSYGQTPYEQYF	TGTGCCAGCAGTTACGGACAGACTCCCTACGAGCAGTACTTC
-	-	TRBV27	TRBJ2-6	CASSGQGGRANVLTF	TGTGCCAGCAGTGGGCAGGGGGGTCGGGCCAACGTCCTGACTTTC
TRBD1	many	TRBV20-1	TRBJ1-2	CSARLRTGERYGYTF	TGCAGTGCTAGACTACGGACAGGAGAGCGCTATGGCTACACCTTC
-	many	TRBV3-1	TRBJ2-7	CASSHQGRDEQYF	TGTGCCAGCAGCCACCAGGGTAGGGACGAGCAGTACTTC
-	many	TRBV6-1	TRBJ2-2	CASRRVTPNTGELFF	TGTGCCAGCCGTAGGGTCACCCCCAACACCGGGGAGCTGTTTTTT
-	-	TRBV12-3/TRBV12-4	TRBJ1-5	CASSAPGTYPSSNQPQHF	TGTGCCAGCAGTGCCCCCGGGACTTACCCCTCTAGCAATCAGCCCCAGCATTTT
-	few	TRBV2	TRBJ2-1	CASRDGSSYNEQFF	TGTGCCAGCAGGGACGGGAGCTCCTACAATGAGCAGTTCTTC
TRBD1	many	TRBV28	TRBJ2-5	CASSLGGQGRETQYF	TGTGCCAGCAGTTTAGGGGGACAGGGTCGAGAGACCCAGTACTTC
-	few	TRBV12-3/TRBV12-4	TRBJ1-5	CASSSNHQPQHF	TGTGCCAGCAGTTCAAACCATCAGCCCCAGCATTTT
-	few	TRBV29-1	TRBJ2-2	CSCIRDYTGELFF	TGCAGCTGTATCCGGGATTACACCGGGGAGCTGTTTTTT
-	few	TRBV24-1	TRBJ2-2	CATSPAMNTGELFF	TGTGCCACCAGTCCAGCTATGAACACCGGGGAGCTGTTTTTT
-	-	TRBV7-9	TRBJ1-4	CASSLAGAVNEKLFF	TGTGCCAGCAGCTTAGCTGGGGCGGTTAATGAAAAACTGTTTTTT
-	few	TRBV20-1	TRBJ1-3	CSARAGRYSGNTIYF	TGCAGTGCTAGAGCTGGACGGTACTCTGGAAACACCATATATTTT
-	many	TRBV11-2	TRBJ2-4	CASSLAGGEGIQYF	TGTGCCAGCAGCTTAGCGGGTGGGGAAGGCATTCAGTACTTC
-	many	TRBV5-1	TRBJ1-1	CASSLEPDMNTEAFF	TGCGCCAGCAGCTTGGAACCGGACATGAACACTGAAGCTTTCTTT
TRBD1	few	TRBV2	TRBJ2-2	CASNGQGVTTGELFF	TGTGCCAGCAACGGACAGGGTGTAACCACCGGGGAGCTGTTTTTT
-	-	TRBV6-1	TRBJ1-6	CASSASRAGSPLHF	TGTGCCAGCAGTGCCAGCAGGGCAGGTTCACCCCTCCACTTT
TRBD2	few	TRBV12-3/TRBV12-4	TRBJ2-7	CASSPPSGRYEQYF	TGTGCCAGCAGTCCACCTAGCGGGAGGTACGAGCAGTACTTC
-	-	TRBV7-9	TRBJ2-3	CASTRQREGTDTQYF	TGTGCCAGCACCCGACAGAGAGAGGGCACAGATACGCAGTATTTT
TRBD1	-	TRBV11-2	TRBJ2-4	CASSLGQTPKNIQYF	TGTGCCAGCAGCTTGGGACAGACCCCGAAAAACATTCAGTACTTC
-	-	TRBV11-2	TRBJ2-3	CASSLVGGLPDTQYF	TGTGCCAGCAGCTTAGTGGGGGGGCTGCCAGATACGCAGTATTTT
-	few	TRBV27	TRBJ1-5	CASSLERDNQPQHF	TGTGCCAGCAGTTTGGAAAGGGATAATCAGCCCCAGCATTTT
-	-	TRBV7-9	TRBJ2-4	CASSPRAGLAKNIQYF	TGTGCCAGCAGCCCTAGGGCAGGACTAGCCAAAAACATTCAGTACTTC
-	-	TRBV7-2	TRBJ2-3	CASSSVPGSGTQYF	TGTGCCAGCAGCTCCGTGCCCGGGTCGGGTACGCAGTATTTT
TRBD1	many	TRBV2	TRBJ2-3	CAGQGQGQDTQYF	TGTGCCGGCCAAGGACAGGGGCAAGATACGCAGTATTTT
-	many	TRBV12-3/TRBV12-4	TRBJ2-1	CASSPRGGLTYNEQFF	TGTGCCAGCAGTCCGCGAGGGGGGCTTACCTACAATGAGCAGTTCTTC
TRBD2	many	TRBV10-2	TRBJ2-3	CASSESKGSGGTDTQYF	TGCGCCAGCAGTGAGTCGAAAGGAAGCGGGGGCACAGATACGCAGTATTTT
-	-	TRBV5-4	TRBJ1-1	CASSMTETEAFF	TGTGCCAGCAGCATGACAGAGACTGAAGCTTTCTTT
-	many	TRBV6-5	TRBJ1-3	CASRTPSSGNTIYF	TGTGCCAGCCGGACACCGAGCTCTGGAAACACCATATATTTT
-	-	TRBV2	TRBJ2-5	CASSEAPQGEYF	TGTGCCAGCAGTGAAGCACCCCAGGGCGAGTACTTC
-	many	TRBV9	TRBJ2-7	CASSTDRLSEQYF	TGTGCCAGCAGTACTGATAGGTTGAGCGAGCAGTACTTC
TRBD2	few	TRBV4-1	TRBJ2-3	CASSQTTSGGSDTQYF	TGCGCCAGCAGCCAGACGACTAGCGGGGGTTCAGATACGCAGTATTTT
TRBD2	many	TRBV6-2/TRBV6-3	TRBJ2-1	CASLLLAGDEQFF	TGTGCCAGCCTACTGCTAGCGGGGGATGAGCAGTTCTTC